This T cell receptor beta chain stems from a study of shared clonotypes between healthy human individuals. The deep-level immunoSEQ assay was used. The data were produced by immunoSEQ multiplex PCR, yet TCRdb's version contains in-frame clones alone and is incomplete. The table lists 2 million to 2.5 million clones, about 94% of them singletons. V was trimmed by 0 bases and J by 3 bases, leaving 8 bases between them. Germline loops: CDR1 SGHTA, CDR2 FQGNSA. The CDR3 has 14 amino acids. The study separated CD4+ cells into CD45RA+ naive and CD45RA-negative memory subsets. This clone is a singleton in its sample.

The sequence was obtained from a man between 18 and 35 years old in good health. The J gene is TRBJ1-2, the V gene TRBV7-2; no definite D call. Sample: naive CD4+ T cells sorted from blood. The subset is: CD45RA+ positively selected. The CDR3 loop reads CASSLARMDYGYTF. The DNA for the CDR3 is TGTGCCAGCAGCTTAGCGAGGATGGACTATGGCTACACCTTC.